This TCR beta chain was documented in a study of blood T cell repertoires in COVID-19. Across the study: Samples taken during acute and convalescent COVID-19 were collected in the United States, Italy and Spain. Nucleic acid was either cDNA or gDNA, and it came from T cells, B-cell-depleted T cells, or PBMCs.

This clone came up a few times. Trimming took 3 bases from V and 7 from J; bases not matched to a gene: 10. Germline-derived CDR1 and CDR2 are SGHRS and YFSETQ. The length of the CDR3 is 15 residues. In the original processing: The assay estimated nucleated cells by amplifying reference gene primers. This table comes from immunoSEQ multiplex PCR, and its TCRdb copy is limited to in-frame clones, with some not included. The V and J calls and the clone size are those of that table, but D and trimming were determined from the DNA. The sample holds about 74,000 clones, around 91% seen once. The sequencing sample was made of peripheral blood. The rearrangement uses TRBV5-1 and TRBJ2-1; 7 bases map to TRBD2. The TCR originated in a woman aged 45-65 years in a cohort sampled during active COVID-19. The CDR3 bases are TGCGCCAGCAGCTCCGACGCGGGAGTTAGAAATGAGCAGTTCTTC. This gives the protein CASSSDAGVRNEQFF.